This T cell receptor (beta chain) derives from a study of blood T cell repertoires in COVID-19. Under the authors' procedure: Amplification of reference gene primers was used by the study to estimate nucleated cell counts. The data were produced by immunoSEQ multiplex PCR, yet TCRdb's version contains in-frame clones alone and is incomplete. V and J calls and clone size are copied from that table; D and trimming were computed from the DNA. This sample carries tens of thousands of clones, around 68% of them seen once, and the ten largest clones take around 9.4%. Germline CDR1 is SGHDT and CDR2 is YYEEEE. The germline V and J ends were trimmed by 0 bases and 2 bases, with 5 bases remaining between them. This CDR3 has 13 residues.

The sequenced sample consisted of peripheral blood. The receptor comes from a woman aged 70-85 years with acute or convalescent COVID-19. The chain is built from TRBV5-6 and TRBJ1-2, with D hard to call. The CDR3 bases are TGTGCCAGCAGCTTGGGTGGCAACTATGGCTACACCTTC. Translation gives CASSLGGNYGYTF.